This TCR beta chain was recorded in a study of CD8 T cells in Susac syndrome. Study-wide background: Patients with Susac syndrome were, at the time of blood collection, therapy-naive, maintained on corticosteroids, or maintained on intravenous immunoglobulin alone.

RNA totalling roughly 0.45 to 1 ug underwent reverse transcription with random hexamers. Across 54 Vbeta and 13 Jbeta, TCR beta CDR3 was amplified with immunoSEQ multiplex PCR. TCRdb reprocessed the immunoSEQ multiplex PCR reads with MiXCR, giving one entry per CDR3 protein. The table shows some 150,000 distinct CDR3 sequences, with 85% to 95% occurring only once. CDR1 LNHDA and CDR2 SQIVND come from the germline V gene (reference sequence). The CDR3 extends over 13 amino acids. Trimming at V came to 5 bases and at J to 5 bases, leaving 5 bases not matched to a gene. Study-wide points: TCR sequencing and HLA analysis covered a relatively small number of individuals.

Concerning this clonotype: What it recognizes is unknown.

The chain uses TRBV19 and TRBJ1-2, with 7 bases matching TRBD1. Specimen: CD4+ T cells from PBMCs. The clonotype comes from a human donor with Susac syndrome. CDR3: CASSPRTGYGYTF. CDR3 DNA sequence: TGTGCCAGTAGTCCACGGACAGGTTATGGCTACACCTTC.